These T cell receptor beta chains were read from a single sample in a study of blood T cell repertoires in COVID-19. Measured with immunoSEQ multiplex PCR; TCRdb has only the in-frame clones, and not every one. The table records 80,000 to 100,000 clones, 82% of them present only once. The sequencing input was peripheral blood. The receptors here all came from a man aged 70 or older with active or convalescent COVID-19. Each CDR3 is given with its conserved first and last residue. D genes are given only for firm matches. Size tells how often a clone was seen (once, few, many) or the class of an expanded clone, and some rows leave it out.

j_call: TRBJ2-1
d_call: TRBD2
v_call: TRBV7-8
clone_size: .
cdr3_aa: CASSVQTSGGYNEQFF
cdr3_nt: TGTGCCAGCAGCGTACAGACTAGCGGGGGCTACAATGAGCAGTTCTTC

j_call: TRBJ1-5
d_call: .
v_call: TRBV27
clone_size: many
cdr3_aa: CASSFSAAENQPQHF
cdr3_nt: TGTGCCAGCAGTTTCTCCGCGGCGGAGAATCAGCCCCAGCATTTT

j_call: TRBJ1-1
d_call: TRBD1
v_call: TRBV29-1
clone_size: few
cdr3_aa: CSVSWGTGTNTEAFF
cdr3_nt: TGCAGCGTTTCTTGGGGGACAGGGACAAACACTGAAGCTTTCTTT

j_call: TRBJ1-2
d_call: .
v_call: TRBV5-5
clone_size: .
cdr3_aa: CASSPIAREGYGYTF
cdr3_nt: TGTGCCAGCAGCCCGATTGCGAGGGAAGGGTATGGCTACACCTTC

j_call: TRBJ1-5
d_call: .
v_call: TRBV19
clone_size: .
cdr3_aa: CASSIGRRVGNQPQHF
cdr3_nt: TGTGCCAGTAGTATAGGGCGCAGGGTCGGCAATCAGCCCCAGCATTTT

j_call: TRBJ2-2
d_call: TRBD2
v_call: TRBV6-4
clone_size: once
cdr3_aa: CASSESGLVSTGELFF
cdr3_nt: TGTGCCAGCAGTGAGTCGGGACTAGTATCGACCGGGGAGCTGTTTTTT

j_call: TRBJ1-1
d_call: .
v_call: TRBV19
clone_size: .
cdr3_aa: CASSITGTNTEAFF
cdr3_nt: TGTGCCAGTAGTATCACAGGGACGAACACTGAAGCTTTCTTT

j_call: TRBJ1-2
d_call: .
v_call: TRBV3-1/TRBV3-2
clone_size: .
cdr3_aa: CASSQLYRGYSGGWSGYTF
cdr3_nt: TGTGCCAGCAGTCAGTTATACCGGGGTTACTCCGGCGGTTGGAGTGGCTACACCTTC

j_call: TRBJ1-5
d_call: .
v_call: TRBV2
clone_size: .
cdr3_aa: CASRQQENQPQHF
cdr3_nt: TGTGCCAGCAGGCAACAGGAAAATCAGCCCCAGCATTTT

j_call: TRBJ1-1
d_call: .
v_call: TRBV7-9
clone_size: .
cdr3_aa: CASSWGSVPLEAPEAFF
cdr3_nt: TGTGCCAGCAGCTGGGGATCGGTCCCCTTGGAGGCACCTGAAGCTTTCTTT

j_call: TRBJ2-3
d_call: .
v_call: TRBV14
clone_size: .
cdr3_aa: CASSQKRGGGTDTQYF
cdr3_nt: TGTGCCAGCAGCCAAAAAAGGGGAGGCGGCACAGATACGCAGTATTTT

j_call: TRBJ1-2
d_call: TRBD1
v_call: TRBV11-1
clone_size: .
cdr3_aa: CASSRNRGDGYTF
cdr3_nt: TGTGCCAGCAGCCGAAACAGGGGGGATGGCTACACCTTC

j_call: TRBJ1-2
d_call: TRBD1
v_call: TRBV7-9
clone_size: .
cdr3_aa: CASSSWTGANYGYTF
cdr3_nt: TGTGCCAGCAGCTCCTGGACAGGGGCTAACTATGGCTACACCTTC

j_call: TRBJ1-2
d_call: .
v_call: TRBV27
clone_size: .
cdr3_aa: CASSLSGRTNYGYTF
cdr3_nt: TGTGCCAGCAGTTTATCGGGCAGGACTAACTATGGCTACACCTTC

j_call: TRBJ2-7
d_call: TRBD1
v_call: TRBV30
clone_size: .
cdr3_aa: CAWSMDRVGEQYF
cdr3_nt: TGTGCCTGGTCGATGGACAGGGTAGGCGAGCAGTACTTC

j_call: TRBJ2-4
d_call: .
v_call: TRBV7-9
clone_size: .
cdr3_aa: CASSIADIQYF
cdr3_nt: TGTGCCAGCAGCATTGCAGACATTCAGTACTTC

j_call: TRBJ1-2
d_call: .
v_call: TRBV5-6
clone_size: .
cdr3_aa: CASSSRYGYTF
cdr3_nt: TGTGCCAGCAGCTCGAGGTATGGCTACACCTTC

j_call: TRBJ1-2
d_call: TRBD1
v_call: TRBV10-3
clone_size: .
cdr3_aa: CAIRKQGDSGANYGYTF
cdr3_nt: TGTGCCATCAGAAAGCAGGGGGACAGCGGAGCTAACTATGGCTACACCTTC

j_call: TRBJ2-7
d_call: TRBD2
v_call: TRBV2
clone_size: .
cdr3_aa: CASSAGTSGGGTPVEQYF
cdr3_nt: TGTGCCAGCAGTGCCGGGACTAGCGGGGGGGGAACCCCTGTCGAGCAGTACTTC

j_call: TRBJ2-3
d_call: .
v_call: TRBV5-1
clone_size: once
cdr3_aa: CASSFGGATDTQYF
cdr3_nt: TGCGCCAGCAGCTTCGGGGGAGCGACAGATACGCAGTATTTT

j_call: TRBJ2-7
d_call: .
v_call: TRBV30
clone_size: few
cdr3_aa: CAWKTVFSSYEQYF
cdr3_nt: TGTGCCTGGAAAACGGTTTTTAGCTCCTACGAGCAGTACTTC

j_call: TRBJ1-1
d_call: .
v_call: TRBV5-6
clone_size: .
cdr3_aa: CASSLVGVYTEAFF
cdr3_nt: TGTGCCAGCAGCTTGGTAGGGGTTTACACTGAAGCTTTCTTT

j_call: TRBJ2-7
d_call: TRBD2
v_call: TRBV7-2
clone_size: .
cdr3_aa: CASSLRGLEYEQYF
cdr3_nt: TGTGCCAGCAGCTTAAGGGGACTAGAATACGAGCAGTACTTC

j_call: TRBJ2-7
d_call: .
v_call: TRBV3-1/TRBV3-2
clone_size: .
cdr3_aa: CASSSTGILEQYF
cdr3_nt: TGTGCCAGCAGTTCAACAGGGATTCTCGAGCAGTACTTC

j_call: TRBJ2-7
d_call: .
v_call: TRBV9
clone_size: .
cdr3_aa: CASSVAGAYEQYF
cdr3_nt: TGTGCCAGCAGCGTAGCAGGGGCCTACGAGCAGTACTTC

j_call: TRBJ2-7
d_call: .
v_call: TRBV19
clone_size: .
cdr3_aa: CASSHPAGREQYF
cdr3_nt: TGTGCCAGTAGTCACCCGGCAGGTCGGGAGCAGTACTTC